A single sample is the source of the 10 T cell receptor beta chains below, sequenced in a study of Ad26.COV2.S vaccination and SARS-CoV-2 variants (dated by TCRdb to the early 2020s). Reading the label with the study, this specimen's treatment or condition is: some 20 received Ad26.COV2.S at low or high dose, single or two shots; 5 received placebo; per-sample allocation not given. For vaccine and placebo recipients, the sequenced repertoires came from samples collected on day 63 after the first injection. Library preparation was by the immunoSEQ multiplex PCR assay. Here the immuneACCESS table is served through TCRdb, limited to in-frame sequences with V and J called. Missing clones are a known gap in these copies; in checked studies unresolved V genes cover under half, and the rest lacks a known reason. The sample table records fewer than 500,000 clones; around 90% of these occur just once. The ten most abundant clones make up more than 9% of the sample.

The source material was peripheral blood, sampled in a trial of Ad26.COV2.S vaccine versus placebo. Source of these receptors: a person aged 18 to 65 who received the Ad26.COV2.S COVID-19 vaccine or a placebo.

This sequence joins TRBV2 and TRBJ1-1, with D possibly matching TRBD1 (5 bases). Germline V gene sequence: CDR1 SNHLY, CDR2 FYNNEI. The V gene lost 6 bases and the J gene lost 1 base, with 9 bases spanning the gap. CDR3 length equals 13 residues. The chain's CDR3 is CASRDTGNTEAFF. The DNA of the CDR3 is TGTGCCAGCAGAGACACAGGGAACACTGAAGCTTTCTTT.

The rearrangement links TRBV7-2 to TRBJ2-4, with TRBD2 identical over 9 bases. This CDR3 region has 15 residues. The germline gives CDR1 SGHTA, CDR2 FQGNSA. Trimming took 2 bases from V and 8 from J; bases not matched to a gene: 7. The DNA of the CDR3 is TGTGCCAGCAGCTTAATAATTCGCGGGGGGGACATTCAGTACTTC. Protein product: CASSLIIRGGDIQYF.

The chain is built from TRBV6-5 and TRBJ1-5; 7 bases line up with TRBD1. This CDR3 has 15 residues. After removal of 6 bases from V and 1 base from J, the junction contained 6 bases not matched to a gene. CDR1 MNHEY and CDR2 SVGAGI come from the germline V gene. The CDR3 region has the DNA TGTGCCAGCAGGAGACAGGGAGCGAGCAATCAGCCCCAGCATTTT. Protein product: CASRRQGASNQPQHF.

The chain uses TRBV20-1 and TRBJ1-1; D remains ambiguous. The CDR3 contains 11 residues. Germline lookup yields CDR1 DFQATT and CDR2 SNEGSKA (reference sequence). The V and J ends lost 0 bases and 8 bases respectively, with 7 bases between them. The CDR3 loop reads CSAREPEEAFF. The CDR3 nucleotides are TGCAGTGCTAGAGAACCAGAGGAAGCTTTCTTT.

The chain employs TRBV29-1 and TRBJ2-2, with D perhaps TRBD1 (5 bases). Trimming took off 0 bases at V and 5 bases at J, with 13 bases between the two ends. This CDR3 is 15 amino acids long. Germline V lookup: CDR1 SQVTM, CDR2 ANQGSEA. The CDR3: CSVEESESGTGELFF. DNA for the CDR3: TGCAGCGTTGAAGAATCTGAATCAGGGACCGGGGAGCTGTTTTTT.

The J gene is TRBJ2-1, the V gene TRBV7-2; D not certain. Trimming stripped 3 bases from V and 2 bases from J, with 11 bases between. Germline V CDR1 and CDR2: SGHTA, FQGNSA. The length of the CDR3 is 15 residues. CDR3 amino acids: CASSFELSPYNEQFF. The DNA of the CDR3 is TGTGCCAGCAGCTTCGAGCTGAGCCCCTACAATGAGCAGTTCTTC.

The gene calls are TRBV28 and TRBJ1-3; D unresolved. The CDR3 runs 17 residues. Deletions cut 2 bases from V and 4 bases from J, with 18 bases between. Germline loops: CDR1 MDHEN, CDR2 SYDVKM. This CDR3 is CASSLDHSGVGGNTIYF. Written as DNA, the CDR3 is TGTGCCAGCAGTTTAGACCACAGTGGGGTGGGAGGAAACACCATATATTTT.

This clone was seen more than once but under ten times. The J gene is TRBJ2-2, the V gene TRBV5-4; 13 nucleotides agree with TRBD2. Germline loops: CDR1 SGHNT, CDR2 YYREEE (reference sequence). The CDR3 is made up of 19 amino acids. The junction had 14 bases not matched to a gene; V was cut back by 4 bases and J by 5 bases. The CDR3 DNA follows: TGTGCCAGCAGCAACTCACTAGCGGGAGGGCCGGATGGAACCGGGGAGCTGTTTTTT. It specifies CASSNSLAGGPDGTGELFF.

The rearrangement uses TRBV3-1 (or the pseudogene TRBV3-2) and TRBJ1-4; no clear D. The length of the CDR3 is 18 residues. V lost 2 bases and J lost 1, with 17 bases in between. CDR1 LGHDT and CDR2 YNNKEL come from the germline V gene (reference sequence). The CDR3 nucleotides read TGTGCCAGCAGCCAACAACTCGACCTCGGGGTAACTAATGAAAAACTGTTTTTT. It specifies CASSQQLDLGVTNEKLFF.

The CDR3 DNA follows: TGTGCCAGCAGCTTAACGGGAGTGTACAATGAGCAGTTCTTC. This encodes CASSLTGVYNEQFF. The chain combines TRBV7-9 with TRBJ2-1; a weak D match, TRBD2 (6 bases). V was clipped by 2 bases and J by 4 bases, with 9 bases between them. This CDR3 region has 14 residues. Germline CDR1 reads SEHNR; CDR2 reads FQNEAQ (reference sequence). The whole variable domain, remainder taken from reference TRBV7-9 and TRBJ2-1, is DTGVSQNPRHKITKRGQNVTFRCDPISEHNRLYWYRQTLGQGPEFLTYFQNEAQLEKSRLLSDRFSAERPKGSFSTLEIQRTEQGDSAMYLCASSLTGVYNEQFFGPGTRLTVL.